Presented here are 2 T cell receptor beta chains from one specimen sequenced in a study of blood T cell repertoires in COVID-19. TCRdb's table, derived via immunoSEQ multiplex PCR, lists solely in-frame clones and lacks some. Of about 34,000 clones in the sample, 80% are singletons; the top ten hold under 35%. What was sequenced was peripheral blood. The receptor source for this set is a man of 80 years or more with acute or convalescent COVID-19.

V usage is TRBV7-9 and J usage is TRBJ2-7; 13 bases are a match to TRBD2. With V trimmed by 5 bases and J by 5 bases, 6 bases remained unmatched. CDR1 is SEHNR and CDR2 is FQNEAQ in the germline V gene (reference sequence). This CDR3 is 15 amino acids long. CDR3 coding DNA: TGTGCCAGCAGCATCAGGACTAGCGGGAGCAACGAGCAGTACTTC. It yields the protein CASSIRTSGSNEQYF.

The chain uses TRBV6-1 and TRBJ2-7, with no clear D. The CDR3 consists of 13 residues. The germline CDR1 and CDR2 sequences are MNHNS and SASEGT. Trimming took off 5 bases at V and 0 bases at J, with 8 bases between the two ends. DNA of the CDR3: TGTGCCAGCAGTTTACAGAGCTCCTACGAGCAGTACTTC. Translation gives CASSLQSSYEQYF.